This T cell receptor (beta chain) comes out of a study of cytomegalovirus exposure and HLA in healthy donors. The CDR3 extends over 13 amino acids. CDR1 is LNHNV and CDR2 is YYDKDF in the germline V gene (reference sequence). Trimming took 5 bases from V and 3 from J; bases not matched to a gene: 2. PCR was performed using 60 Vbeta and 13 Jbeta primers. Profiling relied on immunoSEQ multiplex PCR, and the TCRdb table lists in-frame clones only, not all of them. The table lists 150,000 to 200,000 clones, around 84% of them singletons. Sequencing input: PBMCs. The chain joins TRBV15 to TRBJ1-2, with TRBD1 matching over 8 bases. The receptor comes from a man aged 18 to 30 in good health and CMV-seropositive. This chain's CDR3 is CATSLQGDYGYTF. CDR3 nucleotide sequence: TGTGCCACCAGCCTACAGGGGGACTATGGCTACACCTTC.